Each of the 11 T cell receptor beta chains below was sequenced from the same sample in a study of T cells in Graves' hyperthyroidism and ophthalmopathy. TCR beta CDR3 region amplification was performed from RNA transcripts. First-round RT-PCR with HTBI primers amplified the TCR CDR3 region. TCRdb called the multiplex PCR reads again in MiXCR, with one record for every CDR3 protein. This table has more than 500,000 distinct CDR3 sequences, 14% appearing once. Source material: blood. Every receptor here comes from a woman between 40 and 50 years old with Graves' hyperthyroidism.

At least ten counts were recorded for this clonotype. The rearrangement uses TRBV2 and TRBJ1-3, with D unresolved. In germline, CDR1 is SNHLY, CDR2 FYNNEI. The CDR3 runs 14 residues. Trimming took 7 bases from V and 0 from J, leaving 10 bases between them. The DNA for the CDR3 is TGTGCCAGCACCTCGGGCCCCTCTGGAAACACCATATATTTT. Its protein is CASTSGPSGNTIYF. Full variable domain (remainder filled in from reference TRBV2 and TRBJ1-3): EPEVTQTPSHQVTQMGQEVILRCVPISNHLYFYWYRQILGQKVEFLVSFYNNEISEKSEIFDDQFSVERPDGSNFTLKIRSTKLEDSAMYFCASTSGPSGNTIYFGEGSWLTVV.

The genes are TRBV4-2 and TRBJ2-7, with 12 bases identical to TRBD1. Germline V lookup: CDR1 LGHNA, CDR2 YNFKEQ. Trimming at V came to 2 bases and at J to 5 bases, leaving 4 bases not matched to a gene. The CDR3 totals 15 residues. CDR3 region: CASSQNRDRGHEQYF. CDR3 sequence (DNA): TGTGCCAGCAGCCAAAACCGGGACAGGGGGCACGAGCAGTACTTC.

This chain uses TRBV11-1 with TRBJ2-2; D remains unclear. Trimming removed 4 bases from V and 5 bases from J, with 14 bases in between. The germline CDR1 and CDR2 sequences are SGHAT and FQDESV (reference sequence). The CDR3 spans 15 residues. The CDR3 protein is CASSSTTLGTGELFF. The DNA of the CDR3 is TGTGCCAGCAGCTCGACCACTCTGGGGACCGGGGAGCTGTTTTTT.

This clonotype appeared many times. The chain joins TRBV28 to TRBJ2-7; 9 bases line up with TRBD2. The CDR3 runs 17 residues. Germline CDR1 reads MDHEN; CDR2 reads SYDVKM. V lost 4 bases and J lost 1; bases outside the gene matches: 11. The DNA of the CDR3 is TGTGCCAGCAGTTCACAAAAGAAGACTAGCGGATCCTACGAGCAGTACTTC. It encodes CASSSQKKTSGSYEQYF.

This clonotype was seen at least ten times. The chain combines TRBV12-5 with TRBJ2-7; D is perhaps TRBD1 or TRBD2 (5 bases each). This CDR3 contains 14 residues. CDR1 LGHNT and CDR2 FRNRAP come from the germline V gene. Trimming took 6 bases from V and 2 from J, leaving 14 bases between them. In DNA, the CDR3 is TGTGCTAGTGGCGCACGGGACGGAGCCTACGAGCAGTACTTC. Encoded protein: CASGARDGAYEQYF.

This clonotype was counted ten times or more. The J gene is TRBJ2-5, the V gene TRBV29-1, with 7 bases fitting TRBD1. This CDR3 has 12 residues. CDR1 and CDR2 (germline): SQVTM, ANQGSEA. V dropped 4 bases and J dropped 2; count of bases not matched to a gene: 1. CDR3: CSVGTGQETQYF. DNA of the CDR3: TGCAGCGTTGGGACAGGACAAGAGACCCAGTACTTC.

In this sample, this clonotype turned up many times. The chain has TRBV28 and TRBJ2-7; maybe TRBD2 (6 bases). The V end lost 5 bases, the J end lost 0 bases, and 17 bases lay between the germline ends. Germline V gene data show CDR1 as MDHEN and CDR2 as SYDVKM. The CDR3 has 16 amino acids. The chain's CDR3 is CASSPLSGGSSYEQYF. The DNA for the CDR3 is TGTGCCAGCAGTCCCCTTAGCGGAGGATCCTCCTACGAGCAGTACTTC.

This clonotype was seen ten or more times. This chain uses TRBV15 with TRBJ2-5, with 12 nucleotides matching TRBD1. J was trimmed by 5 bases and V by 2 bases; bases with no gene match: 12. The CDR3 contains 18 residues. Germline V gene lookup returns CDR1 LNHNV and CDR2 YYDKDF (reference sequence). CDR3 nucleotide sequence: TGTGCCACCAGCAGATGGGGACAGGGGGCAAGTATTAAGGAGACCCAGTACTTC. Translated, it gives CATSRWGQGASIKETQYF.

This clonotype was seen many times. The chain recombines TRBV20-1 with TRBJ1-1; TRBD1 might be the D (5 bases). V lost 0 bases to trimming and J lost 5 bases, with 10 bases between them. The germline CDR1 and CDR2 sequences are DFQATT and SNEGSKA (reference sequence). This CDR3 has 13 residues. CDR3 region: CSAREGVGTEAFF. The CDR3 coding sequence is TGCAGTGCTAGAGAGGGGGTGGGTACTGAAGCTTTCTTT.

This clonotype was recorded at least ten times. The chain employs TRBV11-1 and TRBJ2-7; 7 positions agree with TRBD2. J was trimmed by 4 bases and V by 0 bases; bases with no gene match: 3. The CDR3 runs to 14 residues. Germline V gene lookup returns CDR1 SGHAT and CDR2 FQDESV (reference sequence). The CDR3 spells CASSLARERYEQYF. Written as DNA, the CDR3 is TGTGCCAGCAGCTTAGCGCGGGAGAGATACGAGCAGTACTTC.

This clonotype was detected many times. The chain combines TRBV20-1 with TRBJ2-1, with D unclear. Germline CDR1 is DFQATT and CDR2 is SNEGSKA (reference sequence). The CDR3 has 12 amino acids. With 3 bases removed from V and 5 bases from J, the gap between germline ends came to 8 bases. The CDR3 spells CSASQSDNEQFF. CDR3 nucleotide sequence: TGCAGTGCTAGTCAGTCTGACAATGAGCAGTTCTTC.